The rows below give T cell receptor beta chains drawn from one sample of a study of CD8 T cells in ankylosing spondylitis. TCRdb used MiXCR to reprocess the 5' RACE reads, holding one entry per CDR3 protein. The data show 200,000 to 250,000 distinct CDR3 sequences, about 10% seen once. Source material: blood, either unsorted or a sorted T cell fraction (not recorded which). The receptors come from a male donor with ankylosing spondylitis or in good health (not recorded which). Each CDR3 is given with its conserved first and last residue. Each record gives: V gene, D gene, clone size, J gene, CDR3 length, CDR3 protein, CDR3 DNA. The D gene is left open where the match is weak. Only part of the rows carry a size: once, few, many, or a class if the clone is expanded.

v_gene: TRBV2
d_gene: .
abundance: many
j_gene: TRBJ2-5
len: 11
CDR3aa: CASSDPRTQYF
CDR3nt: TGTGCCAGCAGTGACCCCCGGACCCAGTACTTC

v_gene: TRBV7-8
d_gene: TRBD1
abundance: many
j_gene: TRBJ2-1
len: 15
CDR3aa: CASSHPDRVNNEQFF
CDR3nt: TGTGCCAGCAGCCACCCGGACAGGGTTAACAATGAGCAGTTCTTC

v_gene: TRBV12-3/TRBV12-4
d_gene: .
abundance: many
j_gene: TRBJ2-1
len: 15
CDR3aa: CASSQTGKGRNEQFF
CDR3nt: TGTGCCAGCAGTCAGACAGGAAAGGGACGGAATGAGCAGTTCTTC

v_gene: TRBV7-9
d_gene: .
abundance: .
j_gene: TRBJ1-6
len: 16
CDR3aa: CASSQGQASYNSPLHF
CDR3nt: TGTGCCAGCAGCCAAGGGCAGGCCTCCTATAATTCACCCCTCCACTTT

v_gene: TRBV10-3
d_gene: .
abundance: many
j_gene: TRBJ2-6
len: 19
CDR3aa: CAISESAGAISSGANVLTF
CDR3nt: TGTGCCATCAGTGAGTCGGCAGGGGCGATATCCTCTGGGGCCAACGTCCTGACTTTC

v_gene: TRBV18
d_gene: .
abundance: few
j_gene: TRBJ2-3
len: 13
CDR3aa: CASSRALSDTQYF
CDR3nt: TGTGCCAGCTCACGGGCCCTGTCAGATACGCAGTATTTT

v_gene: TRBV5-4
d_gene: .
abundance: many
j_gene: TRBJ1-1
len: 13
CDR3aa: CASSLESETEAFF
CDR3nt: TGTGCCAGCAGCTTAGAGTCCGAAACTGAAGCTTTCTTT

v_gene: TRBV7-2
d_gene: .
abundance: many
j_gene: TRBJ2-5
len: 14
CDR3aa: CASSLYGEQETQYF
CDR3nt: TGTGCCAGCAGCTTATACGGGGAACAAGAGACCCAGTACTTC

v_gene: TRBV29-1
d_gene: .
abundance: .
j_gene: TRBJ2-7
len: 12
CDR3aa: CSVELTGYEQYF
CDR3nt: TGCAGCGTTGAACTGACGGGCTACGAGCAGTACTTC

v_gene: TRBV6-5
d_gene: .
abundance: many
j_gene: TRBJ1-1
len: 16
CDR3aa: CASSYEYGNSYTEAFF
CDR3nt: TGTGCCAGCAGTTATGAATACGGGAACAGCTACACTGAAGCTTTCTTT

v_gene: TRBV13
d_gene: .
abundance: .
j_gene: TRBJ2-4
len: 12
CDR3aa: CASRLRQDIQYF
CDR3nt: TGTGCCAGCAGACTGCGGCAGGACATTCAGTACTTC

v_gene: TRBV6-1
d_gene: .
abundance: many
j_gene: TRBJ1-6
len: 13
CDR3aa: CASSEPANVPLHF
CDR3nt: TGTGCCAGCAGTGAACCCGCTAATGTACCCCTCCACTTT

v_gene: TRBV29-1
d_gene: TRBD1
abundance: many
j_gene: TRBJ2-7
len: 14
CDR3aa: CSVTRQGASDEQYF
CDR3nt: TGCAGCGTTACCCGACAGGGCGCTTCAGACGAGCAGTACTTC

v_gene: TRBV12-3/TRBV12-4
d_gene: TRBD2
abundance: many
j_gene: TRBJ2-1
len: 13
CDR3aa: CASSRAGGDEQFF
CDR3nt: TGTGCCAGCAGCAGAGCGGGAGGCGATGAGCAGTTCTTC

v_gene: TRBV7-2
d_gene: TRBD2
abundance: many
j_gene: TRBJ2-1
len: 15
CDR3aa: CASSSTSGSYNEQFF
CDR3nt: TGTGCCAGCAGTTCGACTAGCGGTTCTTACAATGAGCAGTTCTTC

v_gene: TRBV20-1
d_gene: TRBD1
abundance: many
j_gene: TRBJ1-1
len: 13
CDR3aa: CSAMGQGGTEAFF
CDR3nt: TGCAGTGCTATGGGACAGGGGGGGACTGAAGCTTTCTTT

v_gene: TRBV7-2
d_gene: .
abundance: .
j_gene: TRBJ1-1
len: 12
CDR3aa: CASSSDTSQAFF
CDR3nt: TGTGCCAGCAGCTCAGACACCTCTCAAGCTTTCTTT

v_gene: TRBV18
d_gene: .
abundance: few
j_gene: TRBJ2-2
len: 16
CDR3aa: CASSASGTENTGELFF
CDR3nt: TGTGCCAGCTCAGCCTCCGGGACCGAGAACACCGGGGAGCTGTTTTTT

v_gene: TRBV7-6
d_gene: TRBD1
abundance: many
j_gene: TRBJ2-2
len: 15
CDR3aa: CASSLTGGITGELFF
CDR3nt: TGTGCCAGCAGCTTAACAGGGGGCATCACCGGGGAGCTGTTTTTT

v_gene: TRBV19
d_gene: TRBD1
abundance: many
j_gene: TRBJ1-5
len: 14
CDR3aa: CASRAGTGDQPQHF
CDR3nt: TGTGCCAGTAGGGCCGGGACAGGGGATCAGCCCCAGCATTTT

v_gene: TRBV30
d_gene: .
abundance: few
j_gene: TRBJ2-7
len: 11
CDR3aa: CAFFTLYEQYF
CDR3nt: TGTGCCTTCTTTACGCTTTACGAGCAGTACTTC

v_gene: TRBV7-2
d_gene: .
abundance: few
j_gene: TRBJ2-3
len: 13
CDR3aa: CASSLGSGNTQYF
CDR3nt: TGTGCCAGCAGCCTTGGATCCGGAAATACGCAGTATTTT

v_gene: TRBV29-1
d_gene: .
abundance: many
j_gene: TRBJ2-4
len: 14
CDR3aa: CSVGGEVAKNIQYF
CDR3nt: TGCAGCGTTGGGGGCGAGGTAGCCAAAAACATTCAGTACTTC

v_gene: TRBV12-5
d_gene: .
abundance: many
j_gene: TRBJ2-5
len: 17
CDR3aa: CASGSVGLGGTTETQYF
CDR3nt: TGTGCTAGTGGTTCGGTGGGCCTCGGGGGTACTACGGAGACCCAGTACTTC

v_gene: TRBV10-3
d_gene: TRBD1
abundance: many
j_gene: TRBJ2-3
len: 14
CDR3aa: CAISRTGSTDTQYF
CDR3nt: TGTGCCATCAGTAGGACAGGGAGCACAGATACGCAGTATTTT

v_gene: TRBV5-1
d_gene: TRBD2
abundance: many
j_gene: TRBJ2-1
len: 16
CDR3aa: CASSLYASGLVDEQFF
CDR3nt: TGCGCCAGCAGCTTGTACGCTAGCGGGCTAGTTGATGAGCAGTTCTTC

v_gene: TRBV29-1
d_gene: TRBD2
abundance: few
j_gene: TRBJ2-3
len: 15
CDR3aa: CSVGPAGGATDTQYF
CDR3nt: TGCAGCGTTGGCCCAGCGGGAGGCGCCACAGATACGCAGTATTTT

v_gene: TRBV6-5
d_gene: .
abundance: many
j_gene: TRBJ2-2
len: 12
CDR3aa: CASKRRTGELFF
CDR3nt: TGTGCCAGCAAGCGGAGAACCGGGGAGCTGTTTTTT

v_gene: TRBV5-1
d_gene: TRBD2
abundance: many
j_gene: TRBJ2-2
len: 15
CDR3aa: CASRLAGDNTGELFF
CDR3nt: TGCGCCAGCAGGTTAGCGGGAGACAACACCGGGGAGCTGTTTTTT

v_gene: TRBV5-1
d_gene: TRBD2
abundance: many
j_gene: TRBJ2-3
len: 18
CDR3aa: CASSLDGTSGRGPDTQYF
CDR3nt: TGCGCCAGCAGCTTGGACGGGACTAGCGGGAGGGGCCCAGATACGCAGTATTTT

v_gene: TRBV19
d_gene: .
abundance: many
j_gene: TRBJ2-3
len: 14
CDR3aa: CASSIGRSADTQYF
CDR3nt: TGTGCCAGTAGTATCGGTAGGAGCGCAGATACGCAGTATTTT

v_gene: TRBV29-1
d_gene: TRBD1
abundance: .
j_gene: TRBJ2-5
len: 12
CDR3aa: CSDGQGQETQYF
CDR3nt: TGCAGCGATGGACAGGGCCAAGAGACCCAGTACTTC

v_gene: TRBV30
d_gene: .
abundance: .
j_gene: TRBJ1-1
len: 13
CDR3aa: CAWSAGMNTEAFF
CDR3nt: TGTGCCTGGAGCGCAGGAATGAACACTGAAGCTTTCTTT

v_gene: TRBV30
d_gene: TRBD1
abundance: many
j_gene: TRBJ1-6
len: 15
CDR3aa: CAWSGVYRGTSPLHF
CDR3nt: TGTGCCTGGAGTGGGGTATACAGGGGGACTTCACCCCTCCACTTT

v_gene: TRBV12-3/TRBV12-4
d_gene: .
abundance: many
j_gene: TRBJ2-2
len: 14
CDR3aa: CASREAGWTGELFF
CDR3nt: TGTGCCAGCCGCGAGGCAGGGTGGACCGGGGAGCTGTTTTTT

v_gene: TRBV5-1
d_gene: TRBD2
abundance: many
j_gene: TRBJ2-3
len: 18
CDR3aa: CASSLTLGAGGATDTQYF
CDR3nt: TGCGCCAGCAGCTTGACCTTGGGAGCGGGAGGGGCCACAGATACGCAGTATTTT

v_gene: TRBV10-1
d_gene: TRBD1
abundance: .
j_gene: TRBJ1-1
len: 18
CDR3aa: CASSRTSGTGPLNTEAFF
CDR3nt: TGCGCCAGCAGTCGTACCTCCGGGACAGGACCCTTGAACACTGAAGCTTTCTTT

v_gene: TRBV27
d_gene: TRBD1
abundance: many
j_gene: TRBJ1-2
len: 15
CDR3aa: CASSVSTGGNYGYTF
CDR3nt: TGTGCCAGCAGTGTGTCGACAGGGGGCAACTATGGCTACACCTTC

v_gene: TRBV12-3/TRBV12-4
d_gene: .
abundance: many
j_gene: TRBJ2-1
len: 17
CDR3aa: CASSRGYTGRAGGEQFF
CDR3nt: TGTGCCAGCAGCAGGGGTTATACAGGGAGGGCCGGTGGTGAGCAGTTCTTC

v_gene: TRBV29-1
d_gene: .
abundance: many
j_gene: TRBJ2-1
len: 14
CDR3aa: CSVEGTNIYNEQFF
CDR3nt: TGCAGCGTTGAAGGGACTAACATCTACAATGAGCAGTTCTTC

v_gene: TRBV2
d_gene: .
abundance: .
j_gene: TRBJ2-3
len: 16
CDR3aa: CASTTGRGSLTDTQYF
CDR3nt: TGTGCCAGCACCACGGGGAGAGGGTCTCTCACAGATACGCAGTATTTT

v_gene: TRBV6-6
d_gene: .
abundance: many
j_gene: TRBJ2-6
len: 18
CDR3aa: CASSYWAGVIPGANVLTF
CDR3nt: TGTGCCAGCAGTTACTGGGCAGGGGTGATCCCTGGGGCCAACGTCCTGACTTTC

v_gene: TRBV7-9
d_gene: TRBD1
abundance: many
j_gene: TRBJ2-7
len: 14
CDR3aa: CASSFGTGFDEQYF
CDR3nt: TGTGCCAGCAGCTTCGGGACAGGGTTCGACGAGCAGTACTTC

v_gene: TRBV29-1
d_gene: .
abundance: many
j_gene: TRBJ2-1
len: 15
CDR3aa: CSVGGRDRSYNEQFF
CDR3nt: TGCAGCGTAGGGGGGCGGGACCGGTCCTACAATGAGCAGTTCTTC

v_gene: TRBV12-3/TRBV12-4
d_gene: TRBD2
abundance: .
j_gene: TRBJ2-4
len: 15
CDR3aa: CASSFSGTSGDPQYF
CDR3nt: TGTGCCAGCAGTTTCTCCGGGACTAGCGGGGACCCACAGTACTTC

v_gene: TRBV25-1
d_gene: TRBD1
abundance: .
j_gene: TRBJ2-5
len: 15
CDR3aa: CASSASGTGQETQYF
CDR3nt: TGTGCCAGCAGTGCATCTGGGACAGGGCAGGAGACCCAGTACTTC

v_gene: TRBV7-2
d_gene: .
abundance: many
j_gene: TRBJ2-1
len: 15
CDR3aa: CASSLEALPYNEQFF
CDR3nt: TGTGCCAGCAGCTTAGAGGCTCTCCCCTACAATGAGCAGTTCTTC

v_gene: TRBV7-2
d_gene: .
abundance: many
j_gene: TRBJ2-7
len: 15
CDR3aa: CASSLDGRVLYEQYF
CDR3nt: TGTGCCAGCAGCTTAGATGGACGGGTCCTCTACGAGCAGTACTTC

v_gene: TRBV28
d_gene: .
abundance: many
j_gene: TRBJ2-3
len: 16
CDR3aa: CASSVVTGVFTDTQYF
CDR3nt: TGTGCCAGCAGCGTTGTAACGGGGGTTTTCACAGATACGCAGTATTTT

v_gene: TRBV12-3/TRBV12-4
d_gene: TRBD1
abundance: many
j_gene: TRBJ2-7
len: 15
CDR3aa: CASSFSVGTGGEQYF
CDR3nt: TGTGCCAGCAGTTTCTCTGTAGGGACAGGGGGCGAGCAGTACTTC